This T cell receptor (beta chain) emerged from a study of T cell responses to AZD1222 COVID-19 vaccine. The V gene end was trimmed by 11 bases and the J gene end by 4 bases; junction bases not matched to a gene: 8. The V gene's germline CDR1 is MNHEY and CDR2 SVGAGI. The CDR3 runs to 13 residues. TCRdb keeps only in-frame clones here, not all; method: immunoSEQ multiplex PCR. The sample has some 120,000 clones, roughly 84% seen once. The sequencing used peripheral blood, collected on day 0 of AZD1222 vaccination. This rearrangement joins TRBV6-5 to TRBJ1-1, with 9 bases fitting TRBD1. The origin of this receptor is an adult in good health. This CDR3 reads CAGRQGDRTEAFF. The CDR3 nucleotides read TGTGCCGGACGACAGGGGGATCGCACTGAAGCTTTCTTT.